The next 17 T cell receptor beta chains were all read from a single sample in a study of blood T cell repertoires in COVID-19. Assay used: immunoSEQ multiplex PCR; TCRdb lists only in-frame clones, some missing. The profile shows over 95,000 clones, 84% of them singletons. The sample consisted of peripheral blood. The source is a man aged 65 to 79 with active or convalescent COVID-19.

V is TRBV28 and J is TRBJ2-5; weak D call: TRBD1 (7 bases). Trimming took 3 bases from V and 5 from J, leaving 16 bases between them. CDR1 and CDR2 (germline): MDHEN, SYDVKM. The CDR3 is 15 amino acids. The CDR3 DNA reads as TGTGCCAGCAGTTTCCAGGCAGGGGGGTTGGAGACCCAGTACTTC. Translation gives CASSFQAGGLETQYF.

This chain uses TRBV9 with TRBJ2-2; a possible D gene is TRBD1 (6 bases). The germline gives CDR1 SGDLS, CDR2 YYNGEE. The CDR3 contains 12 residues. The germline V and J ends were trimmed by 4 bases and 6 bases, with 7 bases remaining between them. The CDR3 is CASSTGPGELFF. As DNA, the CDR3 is TGTGCCAGCAGCACAGGGCCCGGGGAGCTGTTTTTT.

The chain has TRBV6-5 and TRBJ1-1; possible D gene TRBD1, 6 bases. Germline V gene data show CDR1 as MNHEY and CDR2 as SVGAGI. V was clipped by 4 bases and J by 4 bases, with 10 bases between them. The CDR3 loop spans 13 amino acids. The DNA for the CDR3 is TGTGCCAGCAGTTCGGGCAGGGGCACTGAAGCTTTCTTT. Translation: CASSSGRGTEAFF.

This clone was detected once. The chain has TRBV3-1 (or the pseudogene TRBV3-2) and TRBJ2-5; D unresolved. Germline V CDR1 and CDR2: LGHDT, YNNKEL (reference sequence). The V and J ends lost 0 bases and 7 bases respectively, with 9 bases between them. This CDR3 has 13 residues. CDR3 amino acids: CASSQDRVATQYF. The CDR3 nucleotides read TGTGCCAGCAGCCAAGATAGAGTAGCGACCCAGTACTTC.

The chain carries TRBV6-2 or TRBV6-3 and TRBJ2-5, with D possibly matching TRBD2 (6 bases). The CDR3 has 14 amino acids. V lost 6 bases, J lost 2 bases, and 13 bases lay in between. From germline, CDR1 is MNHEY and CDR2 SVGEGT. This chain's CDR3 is CASSRTIQQETQYF. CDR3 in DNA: TGTGCCAGCAGCAGGACTATCCAACAAGAGACCCAGTACTTC.

In nucleotides, the CDR3 is TGTGCCACCAGCAGAGGGGACACCTCGAACACCGGGGAGCTGTTTTTT. Its translation: CATSRGDTSNTGELFF. This chain joins TRBV15 and TRBJ2-2; perhaps TRBD1 as D (6 bases). V lost 1 base to trimming and J lost 0 bases, with 9 bases between them. Germline CDR1 is LNHNV and CDR2 is YYDKDF (reference sequence). The CDR3 sequence is 16 residues long.

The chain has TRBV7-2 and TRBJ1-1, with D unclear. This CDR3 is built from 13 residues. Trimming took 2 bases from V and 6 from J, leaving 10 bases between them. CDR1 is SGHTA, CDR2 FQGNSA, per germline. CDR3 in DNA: TGTGCCAGCAGCTTAATTACGGAGGCTGAAGCTTTCTTT. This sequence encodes CASSLITEAEAFF.

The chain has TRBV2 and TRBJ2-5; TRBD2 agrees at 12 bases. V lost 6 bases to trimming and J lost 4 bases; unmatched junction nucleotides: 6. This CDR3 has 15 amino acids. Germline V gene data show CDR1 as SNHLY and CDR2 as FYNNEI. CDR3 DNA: TGTGCCAGCAGAGAGGCTAGCGGGGGGGCAGAGACCCAGTACTTC. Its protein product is CASREASGGAETQYF.

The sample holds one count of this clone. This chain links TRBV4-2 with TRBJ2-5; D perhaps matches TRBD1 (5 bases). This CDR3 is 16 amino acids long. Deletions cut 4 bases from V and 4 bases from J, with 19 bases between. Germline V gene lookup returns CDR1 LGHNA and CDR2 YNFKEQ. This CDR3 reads CASSPGQGGLGETQYF. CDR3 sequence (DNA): TGTGCCAGCAGCCCTGGTCAGGGCGGCTTAGGAGAGACCCAGTACTTC.

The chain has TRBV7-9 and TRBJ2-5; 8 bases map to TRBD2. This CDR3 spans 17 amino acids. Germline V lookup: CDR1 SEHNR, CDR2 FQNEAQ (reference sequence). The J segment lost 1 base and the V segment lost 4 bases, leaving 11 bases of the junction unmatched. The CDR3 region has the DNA TGTGCCAGCAGCTGGAGTAGACGGGGGGGCGTCCAAGAGACCCAGTACTTC. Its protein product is CASSWSRRGGVQETQYF.

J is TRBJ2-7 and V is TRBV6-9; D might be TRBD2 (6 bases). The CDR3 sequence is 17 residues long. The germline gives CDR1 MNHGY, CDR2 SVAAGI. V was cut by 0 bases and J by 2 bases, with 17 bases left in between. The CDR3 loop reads CASSYSGRRGITYEQYF. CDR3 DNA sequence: TGTGCCAGCAGTTATTCAGGAAGGCGGGGAATCACCTACGAGCAGTACTTC.

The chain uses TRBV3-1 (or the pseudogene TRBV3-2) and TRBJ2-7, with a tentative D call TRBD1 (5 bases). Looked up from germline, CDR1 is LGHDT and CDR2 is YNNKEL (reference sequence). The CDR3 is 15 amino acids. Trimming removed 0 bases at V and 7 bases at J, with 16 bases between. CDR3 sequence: CASSQDLGQSAEQYF. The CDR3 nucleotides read TGTGCCAGCAGCCAAGATCTGGGGCAGTCCGCGGAGCAGTACTTC.

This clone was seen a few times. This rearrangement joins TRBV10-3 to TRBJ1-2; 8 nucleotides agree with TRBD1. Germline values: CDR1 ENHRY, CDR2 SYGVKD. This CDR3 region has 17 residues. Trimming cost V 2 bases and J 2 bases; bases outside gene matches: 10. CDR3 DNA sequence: TGTGCCATCAGTGAGAGACTCACAGGGGGTCCAAACTATGGCTACACCTTC. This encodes CAISERLTGGPNYGYTF.

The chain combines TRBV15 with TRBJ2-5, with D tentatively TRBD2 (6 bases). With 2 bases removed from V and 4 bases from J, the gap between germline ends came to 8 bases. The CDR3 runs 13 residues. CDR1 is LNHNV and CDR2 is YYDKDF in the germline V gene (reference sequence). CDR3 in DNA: TGTGCCACCAGCAGATGGAGGGGAGAGACCCAGTACTTC. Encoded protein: CATSRWRGETQYF.

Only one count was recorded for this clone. CDR3 nucleotide sequence: TGTGCCACCAGCAAGGGGGGGGGACAGGGTGGCGAGCAGTACTTC. It codes for CATSKGGGQGGEQYF. The V and J genes are TRBV15 and TRBJ2-7; 9 nucleotides match TRBD1. The V and J ends lost 4 bases and 6 bases, in that order; junction bases with no gene match: 10. The CDR3 length is 15 residues. CDR1 LNHNV and CDR2 YYDKDF come from the germline V gene (reference sequence).

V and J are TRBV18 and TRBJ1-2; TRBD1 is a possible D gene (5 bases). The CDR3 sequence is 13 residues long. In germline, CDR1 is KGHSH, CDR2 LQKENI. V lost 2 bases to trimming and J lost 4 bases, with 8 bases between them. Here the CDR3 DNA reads TGTGCCAGCTCACCAGGGGCCAGCTATGGCTACACCTTC. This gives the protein CASSPGASYGYTF.

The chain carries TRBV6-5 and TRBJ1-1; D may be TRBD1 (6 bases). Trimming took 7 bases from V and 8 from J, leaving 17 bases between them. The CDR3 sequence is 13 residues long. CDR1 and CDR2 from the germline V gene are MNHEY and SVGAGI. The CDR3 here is CASTRAGVDEAFF. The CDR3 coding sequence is TGTGCCAGCACGCGTGCAGGGGTGGACGAAGCTTTCTTT.